These 30 T cell receptor beta chains were sequenced from one sample in a study of identical twins. TCRdb used MiXCR to reprocess the 5' RACE reads, holding one entry per CDR3 protein. Among around 510,000 distinct CDR3 sequences listed, roughly an eighth were seen once. The sample also formed part of further work on yellow fever vaccine responses in identical twins.

Sequencing input: CD4+ T cells sorted from blood. The receptors stem from a woman younger than 30 in good health.

To note about this clonotype: A read error may explain this, as a much larger clone is one base away. The V call is TRBV7-2, the J call TRBJ2-2; possibly TRBD1 for D (6 bases). In germline, CDR1 is SGHTA, CDR2 FQGNSA. Deletions cut 5 bases from V and 6 bases from J, with 7 bases between. The CDR3 is made up of 12 amino acids. The CDR3 DNA reads TGTGCCAGCAGCGCAGGGGCCGGGGAGCTGTTTTTT. Its translation is CASSAGAGELFF. The whole variable domain, filled in from reference TRBV7-2 and TRBJ2-2, reads GAGVSQSPSNKVTEKGKDVELRCDPISGHTALYWYRQSLGQGLEFLIYFQGNSAPDKSGLPSDRFSAERTGGSVSTLTIQRTQQEDSAVYLCASSAGAGELFFGEGSRLTVL.

Only a few counts were recorded for this clonotype. The chain recombines TRBV6-1 with TRBJ1-2, with 8 bases identical to TRBD1. Per germline, CDR1 MNHNS and CDR2 SASEGT. The CDR3 runs to 14 residues. After removal of 8 bases from V and 4 bases from J, the junction contained 9 bases not matched to a gene. CDR3 DNA: TGTGCCAGCGGCCCCCAACAGGGGGGCTATGGCTACACCTTC. Translated: CASGPQQGGYGYTF.

This clonotype was seen only a few times. The chain recombines TRBV5-1 with TRBJ2-5, with 9 nucleotides matching TRBD1. After removal of 4 bases from V and 5 bases from J, the junction contained 6 bases not matched to a gene. The CDR3 runs to 14 residues. Germline V gene lookup returns CDR1 SGHRS and CDR2 YFSETQ. Written as DNA, the CDR3 is TGCGCCAGCAGCAGCGGGACAGGGATGGAGACCCAGTACTTC. This codes for CASSSGTGMETQYF.

This clonotype appeared a few times. The chain carries TRBV7-2 and TRBJ2-7, with TRBD1 matching 8 bases. Germline CDR1 SGHTA, CDR2 FQGNSA. V shed 5 bases and J 5 bases; nucleotides not matched to a gene: 8. The length of the CDR3 is 14 residues. CDR3 sequence (DNA): TGTGCCAGCAGCAAAGGACAGGGAGTGAACGAGCAGTACTTC. Protein: CASSKGQGVNEQYF.

This clonotype has only a few counts. The CDR3 region has the DNA TGTGCCAGCTCATACAGGGACGGGACCGAGCAGTACTTC. It is translated as CASSYRDGTEQYF. The chain recombines TRBV18 with TRBJ2-7; tentative D call: TRBD1 (6 bases). The CDR3 contains 13 residues. Looked up from germline, CDR1 is KGHSH and CDR2 is LQKENI. V gave up 5 bases and J gave up 6 bases, with 14 bases separating them.

Only a few counts were recorded for this clonotype. The genes are TRBV4-2 and TRBJ2-1; no clear D. V lost 0 bases and J lost 7, with 7 bases in between. Germline loops: CDR1 LGHNA, CDR2 YNFKEQ. This CDR3 region has 13 residues. CDR3 bases: TGTGCCAGCAGCCAAGAGTCCCAGAATGAGCAGTTCTTC. Its protein is CASSQESQNEQFF.

This clonotype was detected many times. The CDR3 here is CASSSPPASYEQYF. The CDR3 nucleotides are TGTGCCAGCAGTTCCCCTCCCGCCTCCTACGAGCAGTACTTC. This chain uses TRBV28 with TRBJ2-7, with unresolved D. The CDR3 sequence is 14 residues long. V lost 4 bases to trimming and J lost 0 bases, with 10 bases between them. CDR1 is MDHEN and CDR2 is SYDVKM in the germline V gene.

This chain uses TRBV4-1 with TRBJ2-1, with 10 bases matching TRBD2. V lost 1 base to trimming and J lost 8 bases; unmatched junction nucleotides: 26. Per germline, CDR1 MGHRA and CDR2 YSYEKL. The CDR3 covers 22 residues. CDR3 protein: CASSQAAGGRGLAGVTGHEQFF. The CDR3 nucleotides are TGCGCCAGCAGCCAAGCGGCGGGGGGTCGAGGTCTAGCGGGAGTTACAGGTCATGAGCAGTTCTTC.

This clonotype has just a few counts. This chain joins TRBV5-1 and TRBJ2-1; 9 positions agree with TRBD2. The trim removed 4 bases at V and 10 bases at J, leaving 18 bases unmatched. The CDR3 runs to 17 residues. Per germline, CDR1 SGHRS and CDR2 YFSETQ. CDR3 coding DNA: TGCGCCAGCAGCCCCAGAGTAGCGGGAGTGTCTCCAATGGAGCAGTTCTTC. This sequence encodes CASSPRVAGVSPMEQFF.

This sequence joins TRBV29-1 and TRBJ2-7, with a tentative D call TRBD1 (6 bases). Per germline, CDR1 SQVTM and CDR2 ANQGSEA. The V and J ends lost 2 bases and 6 bases respectively, with 14 bases between them. The CDR3 is 13 residues long. CDR3 bases: TGCAGCGTTGAATCGCCTACAGGGCTCGAGCAGTACTTC. Its protein product is CSVESPTGLEQYF.

This clonotype has more than one count but fewer than ten. The chain employs TRBV7-9 and TRBJ2-7, with D perhaps TRBD1 or TRBD2 (5 bases each). This CDR3 spans 13 amino acids. V lost 8 bases and J 0 bases, leaving 11 bases between the germline ends. Germline CDR1 SEHNR, CDR2 FQNEAQ (reference sequence). CDR3 protein: CASERDPSYEQYF. The CDR3 DNA follows: TGTGCCAGCGAAAGGGACCCCTCCTACGAGCAGTACTTC.

This rearrangement joins TRBV29-1 to TRBJ2-7; TRBD2 aligns across 7 bases. Germline CDR1 reads SQVTM; CDR2 reads ANQGSEA. The V segment lost 4 bases and the J segment 6 bases; nucleotides outside the gene matches: 3. The CDR3 runs to 11 residues. CDR3 sequence reads: CSVGGGGEQYF. The CDR3 DNA is TGCAGCGTTGGGGGGGGAGGCGAGCAGTACTTC.

The rearrangement joins TRBV12-3 or TRBV12-4 to TRBJ2-7, with 8 positions matching TRBD2. V shed 6 bases, J shed 3 bases, and the junction held 10 bases outside the gene matches. The CDR3 sequence is 15 residues long. For the CDR3, the DNA is TGTGCCAGCAGAAAATCGGGGGGGACTAGCTACGAGCAGTACTTC. It is translated as CASRKSGGTSYEQYF.

A few counts support this clonotype. V gene TRBV27 combines with J gene TRBJ2-7; the match to TRBD2 covers 8 bases. V lost 4 bases and J lost 7; bases outside the gene matches: 12. Per germline, CDR1 MNHEY and CDR2 SMNVEV (reference sequence). The CDR3 covers 15 residues. Here the CDR3 DNA reads TGTGCCAGCAGTTCGCGCGGGGTGACGGGAGGGGAGCAGTACTTC. Protein product: CASSSRGVTGGEQYF.

The chain joins TRBV2 to TRBJ2-1; D remains unclear. The V gene's germline CDR1 is SNHLY and CDR2 FYNNEI. The V gene lost 6 bases and the J gene lost 5 bases, with 5 bases spanning the gap. CDR3 size: 11 residues. The CDR3 is CASRVNNEQFF. The CDR3, as DNA: TGTGCCAGCAGGGTAAACAATGAGCAGTTCTTC.

This clonotype was counted a few times. The chain is built from TRBV6-1 and TRBJ2-5; D possibly corresponds to TRBD2 (6 bases). Trimming took off 8 bases at V and 7 bases at J, with 17 bases between the two ends. Germline values: CDR1 MNHNS, CDR2 SASEGT. The CDR3 runs 13 residues. CDR3 amino acids: CASLGGAGGTQYF. DNA for the CDR3: TGTGCCAGCCTTGGCGGAGCGGGTGGGACCCAGTACTTC.

This chain connects TRBV5-1 to TRBJ1-1; the D is unclear. The CDR3 contains 13 residues. Trimming shortened V by 0 bases and J by 3 bases, and 6 bases separated the two germline ends. Germline V CDR1 and CDR2: SGHRS, YFSETQ. CDR3 DNA sequence: TGCGCCAGCAGCTTGGACGACTACACTGAAGCTTTCTTT. Translation gives CASSLDDYTEAFF.

This clonotype was seen more than once but under ten times. The chain links TRBV6-1 to TRBJ2-1, with TRBD1 matching 9 bases. Trimming took 6 bases from V and 5 from J; bases not matched to a gene: 5. This CDR3 spans 14 amino acids. The germline gives CDR1 MNHNS, CDR2 SASEGT. In nucleotides, the CDR3 is TGTGCCAGCAGGGGACAGGGTGGTAACAATGAGCAGTTCTTC. This codes for CASRGQGGNNEQFF.

This clonotype was seen a few times. CDR3 sequence (DNA): TGCAGTGCTAGAGATGGCACTAGGCCCGACCGGTACAATGAGCAGTTCTTC. It yields the protein CSARDGTRPDRYNEQFF. The V gene is TRBV20-1, the J gene TRBJ2-1, with D perhaps TRBD2 (5 bases). V lost 0 bases, J lost 4 bases, and 19 bases lay in between. The length of the CDR3 is 17 residues. CDR1 and CDR2 from the germline V gene are DFQATT and SNEGSKA (reference sequence).

This sequence joins TRBV4-1 and TRBJ2-5; D possibly uses TRBD1 or TRBD2 (6 bases each). The CDR3 contains 15 residues. In germline, CDR1 is MGHRA, CDR2 YSYEKL. V was trimmed by 0 bases and J by 1 base, leaving 9 bases between them. The CDR3 bases are TGCGCCAGCAGCCAAGAGGAGGGGGGCCAAGAGACCCAGTACTTC. Encoded protein: CASSQEEGGQETQYF.

This clonotype was counted only a few times. V is TRBV7-9 and J is TRBJ1-2; D remains unclear. Trimming took 7 bases from V and 5 from J, leaving 11 bases between them. Germline V gene data show CDR1 as SEHNR and CDR2 as FQNEAQ (reference sequence). The CDR3 length is 12 residues. For the CDR3, the DNA is TGTGCCAGCATAGGGCAGGCATATGGCTACACCTTC. This encodes CASIGQAYGYTF. The whole variable domain, remainder taken from reference TRBV7-9 and TRBJ1-2, is DTGVSQNPRHKITKRGQNVTFRCDPISEHNRLYWYRQTLGQGPEFLTYFQNEAQLEKSRLLSDRFSAERPKGSFSTLEIQRTEQGDSAMYLCASIGQAYGYTFGSGTRLTVV.

This clonotype was counted between two and nine times. This chain connects TRBV5-5 to TRBJ2-5; 8 bases agree with TRBD1. The CDR3 covers 15 residues. The germline gives CDR1 SGHKS, CDR2 YYEKEE (reference sequence). Trimming took 0 bases from V and 5 from J; bases not matched to a gene: 6. The CDR3 sequence: CASSLAGQEDETQYF. The CDR3, as DNA: TGTGCCAGCAGCTTGGCGGGACAGGAGGATGAGACCCAGTACTTC.

V gene TRBV20-1 combines with J gene TRBJ2-4; the D is unclear. Germline V lookup: CDR1 DFQATT, CDR2 SNEGSKA (reference sequence). Trimming took off 2 bases at V and 0 bases at J, with 5 bases between the two ends. The CDR3 sequence is 13 residues long. CDR3 in amino acids: CSARILAKNIQYF. For the CDR3, the DNA is TGCAGTGCTAGAATTCTAGCCAAAAACATTCAGTACTTC.

This clonotype was found many times. The chain carries TRBV12-3 or TRBV12-4 and TRBJ2-3; maybe TRBD2 (5 bases). With 4 bases removed from V and 4 bases from J, the gap between germline ends came to 18 bases. The CDR3 has 16 residues. The CDR3 region is CASSSRETTTSDTQYF. DNA for the CDR3: TGTGCCAGCAGTTCCCGGGAAACTACGACTTCAGATACGCAGTATTTT.

This chain joins TRBV29-1 and TRBJ2-3, with 8 bases fitting TRBD2. Trimming removed 5 bases from V and 2 bases from J; junction bases left unmatched: 6. Germline values: CDR1 SQVTM, CDR2 ANQGSEA. This CDR3 has 14 residues. CDR3 region: CSVCTRGDTDTQYF. The CDR3 coding sequence is TGCAGCGTTTGTACGCGGGGGGACACAGATACGCAGTATTTT.

This clonotype came up a few times. This chain joins TRBV20-1 and TRBJ2-5; D may be TRBD2 (7 bases). V lost 1 base, J lost 1 base, and 16 bases lay in between. CDR3 size: 16 residues. Germline CDR1 and CDR2: DFQATT and SNEGSKA (reference sequence). The CDR3 sequence is CSARVRGEGPQETQYF. The CDR3 coding sequence is TGCAGTGCTAGAGTAAGGGGGGAGGGCCCCCAAGAGACCCAGTACTTC.

The chain has TRBV2 and TRBJ2-3, with 10 bases fitting TRBD2. Losses at the gene ends were 2 bases for V and 6 bases for J; bases not matched to a gene: 11. Germline values: CDR1 SNHLY, CDR2 FYNNEI. The CDR3 consists of 17 residues. The CDR3 protein is CASSESLLAGVADTQYF. DNA for the CDR3: TGTGCCAGCAGTGAATCCTTGCTAGCGGGAGTAGCCGATACGCAGTATTTT. The full variable domain, its missing parts supplied by reference TRBV2 and TRBJ2-3, is EPEVTQTPSHQVTQMGQEVILRCVPISNHLYFYWYRQILGQKVEFLVSFYNNEISEKSEIFDDQFSVERPDGSNFTLKIRSTKLEDSAMYFCASSESLLAGVADTQYFGPGTRLTVL.

This clonotype was recorded a few times. CDR3 DNA sequence: TGCGCCAGCAGCCAGGGACAGGGTAGGGACATTCAGTACTTC. The encoded protein is CASSQGQGRDIQYF. V gene TRBV5-1 combines with J gene TRBJ2-4; TRBD1 matches at 9 bases. The ends lost 4 bases at V and 8 bases at J; junction bases unmatched: 7. Per the germline V gene, CDR1 is SGHRS and CDR2 is YFSETQ. CDR3 size: 14 residues.

This clonotype was picked up a small number of times. The DNA of the CDR3 is TGTGCCAGCAGTGAAGTTGGGTCGGGGAGTGGTACGCAGTATTTT. Its protein is CASSEVGSGSGTQYF. J is TRBJ2-3 and V is TRBV6-1; tentatively, D is TRBD2 (5 bases). From germline, CDR1 is MNHNS and CDR2 SASEGT. There are 15 residues in the CDR3. V was clipped by 1 base and J by 8 bases, with 16 bases between them.

The chain joins TRBV20-1 to TRBJ1-5; D might be TRBD1 (6 bases). V was shortened by 6 bases and J by 0 bases, with 12 bases between the two germline ends. The V gene's germline CDR1 is DFQATT and CDR2 SNEGSKA (reference sequence). The CDR3 covers 14 residues. The CDR3 here is CSAPEGGSNQPQHF. Written as DNA, the CDR3 is TGCAGTGCCCCCGAAGGGGGTAGCAATCAGCCCCAGCATTTT.